The clone carrying this TCR beta chain has ten or more counts. The junction departs from germline at one end; a sequencing error may be responsible. Germline V gives CDR1 MDHEN, CDR2 SYDVKM. The CDR3 runs 15 residues. This record comes from a study of regulatory T cells in long-lasting Graves disease. Time point specified: newly diagnosed GD, antithyroid drugs for less than 3 months. PBMC-extracted RNA yielded the TCR library. Through Arm-PCR of CDR3 regions and iRepertoire HTBI primers, TCR beta libraries were built. TCRdb itself ran the multiplex PCR reads through MiXCR, one entry per CDR3 protein. Of 400,000 to 550,000 distinct CDR3 sequences listed, about a sixth are singletons. In addition, the sample was reused for a study of T cells in Graves' hyperthyroidism and ophthalmopathy.

Specimen: peripheral blood mononuclear cells (PBMCs), collected at new diagnosis, from a patient treated with antithyroid drugs. The V and J genes are TRBV28 and TRBJ2-2, with D possibly TRBD1 on 5 matching bases. The sequence was obtained from a woman aged 25 to 45 with Graves disease. The CDR3 DNA reads TGTGCCAGCTGTTTTCAGGGCGCATACACCGGGGAGCTGTTTTTT. Amino acid sequence: CASCFQGAYTGELFF.